Presented here are 21 T cell receptor beta chains from one specimen sequenced in a study of post-analysis software for immune sequencing data. General study findings and limits: Comparison of patients with controls showed five TRBV segments more frequent in patients, TRBV5-6, TRBV5-1 and TRBV20-1 among them.

These receptors' antigens are unknown. Prepared libraries of TCR beta cDNA carried unique molecular identifiers. MiXCR, applied by TCRdb to the PCR reads, yields one record per CDR3 protein. The sample has some 690,000 distinct CDR3 sequences, about 32% seen once. The material sequenced was blood. The receptors stem from a girl between 5 and 17 years old with multiple sclerosis.

The sample holds a few counts of this clonotype. The chain is built from TRBV20-1 and TRBJ2-7; TRBD1 is a possible D gene (5 bases). V was pared by 2 bases and J by 3 bases, with 11 bases between. Germline V gives CDR1 DFQATT, CDR2 SNEGSKA (reference sequence). The CDR3 spans 13 residues. The CDR3 DNA sequence: TGCAGTGCTAGACCTGGGGCAGACTACGAGCAGTACTTC. Encoded protein: CSARPGADYEQYF.

This clonotype has only one observation. A much larger clone sits a single nucleotide away, making a read error possible. The chain carries TRBV29-1 and TRBJ2-1; either TRBD1 or TRBD2 may supply D (5 bases each). CDR1 and CDR2 (germline): SQVTM, ANQGSEA. The CDR3 extends over 14 amino acids. CDR3 nucleotides: TGCAGCGTGAGGGGCCAGGGCTTCCACAATGAGAAGTTCTTC. It translates to CSVRGQGFHNEKFF.

Many counts were recorded for this clonotype. The chain has TRBV7-2 and TRBJ2-6; D perhaps matches TRBD2 (5 bases). This CDR3 is 17 amino acids long. Trimming took 7 bases from V and 1 from J, leaving 17 bases between them. The germline V gene has CDR1 SGHTA and CDR2 FQGNSA. CDR3 amino acids: CASTPLRVGSGANVLTF. For the CDR3, the DNA is TGTGCCAGCACCCCCCTGCGGGTTGGGTCTGGGGCCAACGTCCTGACTTTC.

V gene TRBV9 combines with J gene TRBJ2-1; D perhaps matches TRBD2 (7 bases). Germline CDR1 reads SGDLS; CDR2 reads YYNGEE. The CDR3 length is 15 residues. The V end lost 3 bases, the J end lost 7 bases, and 17 bases lay between the germline ends. The CDR3 spells CASSAILGGRNEQFF. Written as DNA, the CDR3 is TGTGCCAGCAGCGCAATTCTCGGGGGGCGGAATGAGCAGTTCTTC. The whole variable domain, filled in from reference TRBV9 and TRBJ2-1, reads DSGVTQTPKHLITATGQRVTLRCSPRSGDLSVYWYQQSLDQGLQFLIQYYNGEERAKGNILERFSAQQFPDLHSELNLSSLELGDSALYFCASSAILGGRNEQFFGPGTRLTVL.

The rearrangement uses TRBV29-1 and TRBJ1-2; D remains ambiguous. Germline CDR1 and CDR2: SQVTM and ANQGSEA. This CDR3 has 14 amino acids. Between the trimmed V and J ends, which lost 0 bases and 8 bases, there was a span of 16 bases. The CDR3 loop reads CSVEDSGRPDGYTF. CDR3 bases: TGCAGCGTTGAAGACTCCGGCAGGCCGGACGGCTACACCTTC.

The chain carries TRBV28 and TRBJ2-7; 7 positions agree with TRBD2. Germline CDR1 and CDR2: MDHEN and SYDVKM. Unmatched junction bases numbered 8, after V lost 6 bases and J lost 0 bases. This CDR3 contains 15 residues. The CDR3 is CASRPQRGISYEQYF. Here the CDR3 DNA reads TGTGCCAGCAGACCCCAGCGGGGCATCTCCTACGAGCAGTACTTC.

This chain connects TRBV20-1 to TRBJ2-2, with TRBD2 matching over 9 bases. The CDR3 is 16 amino acids. Looked up from germline, CDR1 is DFQATT and CDR2 is SNEGSKA (reference sequence). The ends lost 3 bases at V and 0 bases at J; junction bases unmatched: 5. The CDR3 DNA sequence: TGCAGTGCTAGGCCGAGCGGGAGGACGAACACCGGGGAGCTGTTTTTT. Its translation: CSARPSGRTNTGELFF.

The chain employs TRBV6-2 or TRBV6-3 and TRBJ2-3; D might be TRBD1 or TRBD2, each matching 5 bases. Trimming left V 2 bases short and J 6 bases short, with 9 bases between. The germline CDR1 and CDR2 sequences are MNHEY and SVGEGT. This CDR3 region has 13 residues. CDR3 in DNA: TGTGCCAGCAGTTACCGGGGCCGGGATACGCAGTATTTT. Translating gives CASSYRGRDTQYF.

The V gene is TRBV5-1, the J gene TRBJ1-4; 9 bases map to TRBD1. CDR1 SGHRS and CDR2 YFSETQ come from the germline V gene. The CDR3 has 15 amino acids. V gave up 4 bases and J gave up 6 bases; unmatched junction bases: 7. Here the CDR3 reads CASSGSQGADEKLFF. The CDR3 bases are TGCGCCAGCAGCGGATCACAGGGGGCGGATGAAAAACTGTTTTTT. Complete variable domain (other parts from reference TRBV5-1 and TRBJ1-4): KAGVTQTPRYLIKTRGQQVTLSCSPISGHRSVSWYQQTPGQGLQFLFEYFSETQRNKGNFPGRFSGRQFSNSRSEMNVSTLELGDSALYLCASSGSQGADEKLFFGSGTQLSVL.

This clonotype appeared a few times. The rearrangement joins TRBV20-1 to TRBJ2-3, with 12 bases aligning to TRBD2. Germline CDR1 and CDR2: DFQATT and SNEGSKA (reference sequence). The ends lost 5 bases at V and 5 bases at J; junction bases unmatched: 8. The CDR3 consists of 15 residues. This CDR3 reads CSAFLAGGLIDTQYF. The CDR3 DNA sequence: TGCAGTGCTTTTCTAGCGGGAGGGCTGATAGATACGCAGTATTTT.

This clonotype showed up just a few times. V usage is TRBV10-3 and J usage is TRBJ2-5; possibly TRBD2 for D (6 bases). Per the germline V gene, CDR1 is ENHRY and CDR2 is SYGVKD. The germline V and J ends were trimmed by 6 bases and 5 bases, with 13 bases remaining between them. This CDR3 contains 13 residues. CDR3 bases: TGTGCCATCAGGACCGGGGAGGAGGAGACCCAGTACTTC. Protein product: CAIRTGEEETQYF.

This clonotype was counted at least ten times. The V and J genes are TRBV5-1 and TRBJ1-2; tentative D call: TRBD1 (5 bases). Germline-derived CDR1 and CDR2 are SGHRS and YFSETQ. This CDR3 is 13 amino acids long. V was pared by 0 bases and J by 7 bases, with 10 bases between. CDR3 nucleotide sequence: TGCGCCAGCAGCTTGGCCGGGGCCGGTGGCTACACCTTC. Translated, it gives CASSLAGAGGYTF.

The gene calls are TRBV6-6 and TRBJ1-4; a possible D gene is TRBD1 (5 bases). The V end lost 2 bases, the J end lost 9 bases, and 13 bases lay between the germline ends. This CDR3 is built from 14 residues. Germline CDR1 MNHNY, CDR2 SVGAGI (reference sequence). CDR3 in amino acids: CASSYGGNEKKLFF. The CDR3 coding sequence is TGTGCCAGCAGTTACGGGGGGAATGAGAAAAAACTGTTTTTT.

V is TRBV20-1 and J is TRBJ2-7; TRBD2 aligns across 7 bases. The J call may be incorrect, as the DNA end agrees better with TRBJ2-5. The germline V gene has CDR1 DFQATT and CDR2 SNEGSKA (reference sequence). The CDR3 sequence is 15 residues long. The DNA for the CDR3 is TGCAGTGCTAGTACGGGGGGAGTTGTGTGGGAGACCCAGTACTTC. Amino acid sequence: CSASTGGVVWETQYF.

A few counts support this clonotype. This chain uses TRBV20-1 with TRBJ2-3; D is possibly TRBD2 (5 bases). The ends were cut back, 4 bases at V and 4 bases at J, with 12 bases in the middle. The CDR3 has 13 residues. CDR1 and CDR2 from the germline V gene are DFQATT and SNEGSKA (reference sequence). The CDR3 DNA sequence: TGCAGTGCTAAACTAGTCGCCGCAGATACGCAGTATTTT. It is translated as CSAKLVAADTQYF.

This chain joins TRBV28 and TRBJ2-7; unclear D gene. Germline loops: CDR1 MDHEN, CDR2 SYDVKM. This CDR3 has 14 residues. Trimming shortened V by 1 base and J by 6 bases, and 13 bases separated the two germline ends. This CDR3 reads CASSLSISPPEQYF. The CDR3 coding sequence is TGTGCCAGCAGTTTATCCATCTCACCTCCCGAGCAGTACTTC.

The chain uses TRBV6-6 and TRBJ1-2, with 7 bases aligning to TRBD1. The length of the CDR3 is 15 residues. V lost 6 bases to trimming and J lost 5 bases; unmatched junction nucleotides: 12. Germline V gene data show CDR1 as MNHNY and CDR2 as SVGAGI (reference sequence). CDR3 nucleotide sequence: TGTGCCAGCAGACCCTGGCAGGGGGTGGTGTATGGCTACACCTTC. Amino acid sequence: CASRPWQGVVYGYTF.

This clonotype has just a few counts. This chain uses TRBV3-1 with TRBJ2-1; a possible D gene is TRBD1 (6 bases). This CDR3 contains 16 residues. V was shortened by 0 bases and J by 5 bases, with 14 bases between the two germline ends. Germline V gives CDR1 LGHDT, CDR2 YNNKEL (reference sequence). The CDR3 DNA sequence: TGTGCCAGCAGCCAAGATCCTCCAGGGGATCACAATGAGCAGTTCTTC. Its protein product is CASSQDPPGDHNEQFF.

This clonotype was detected a few times. V and J are TRBV6-2 or TRBV6-3 and TRBJ1-1; D call uncertain. V was trimmed by 0 bases and J by 0 bases, leaving 17 bases between them. The CDR3 consists of 18 residues. From germline, CDR1 is MNHEY and CDR2 SVGEGT. The chain's CDR3 is CASSYSTIRDKVNTEAFF. The CDR3 DNA is TGTGCCAGCAGTTACTCCACCATCCGGGATAAGGTGAACACTGAAGCTTTCTTT.

The chain joins TRBV29-1 to TRBJ2-5; 7 bases align to TRBD2. This CDR3 has 17 amino acids. The junction had 19 bases not matched to a gene; V was cut back by 4 bases and J by 5 bases. Germline V gene sequence: CDR1 SQVTM, CDR2 ANQGSEA. CDR3 loop: CSVAGRGRNSNRETQYF. For the CDR3, the DNA is TGCAGCGTTGCTGGGAGGGGAAGGAATTCTAATCGGGAGACCCAGTACTTC.

About this clonotype: A junction boundary mismatches the germline segment, possibly from a read error. The chain recombines TRBV7-7 with TRBJ2-1; D may be TRBD1 or TRBD2 (5 bases each). Germline loops: CDR1 SSHAT, CDR2 FNYEAQ (reference sequence). The CDR3 is made up of 15 amino acids. CDR3 sequence: CASSLALKGPSEQFF. DNA for the CDR3: TGTGCTAGCAGCTTAGCGCTTAAGGGACCTTCCGAGCAGTTCTTC.